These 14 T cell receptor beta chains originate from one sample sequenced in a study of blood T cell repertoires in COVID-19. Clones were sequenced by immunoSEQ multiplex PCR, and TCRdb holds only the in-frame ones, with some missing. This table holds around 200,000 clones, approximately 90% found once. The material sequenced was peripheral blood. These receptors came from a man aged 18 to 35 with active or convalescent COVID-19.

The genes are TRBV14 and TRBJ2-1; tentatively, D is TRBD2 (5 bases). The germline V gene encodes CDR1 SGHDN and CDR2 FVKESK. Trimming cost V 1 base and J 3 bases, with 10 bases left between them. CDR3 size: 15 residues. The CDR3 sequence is CASSQVSTSYNEQFF. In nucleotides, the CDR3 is TGTGCCAGCAGCCAAGTATCTACTAGCTACAATGAGCAGTTCTTC.

The CDR3 DNA reads TGTGCCAGCAGCTCCATGGAGGTAGGAGCTTTCTTT. It codes for CASSSMEVGAFF. This rearrangement joins TRBV11-1 to TRBJ1-1, with D unclear. CDR1 and CDR2 from the germline V gene are SGHAT and FQDESV (reference sequence). Trimming pared 4 bases from V and 10 bases from J, leaving 13 bases between. This CDR3 is 12 amino acids long.

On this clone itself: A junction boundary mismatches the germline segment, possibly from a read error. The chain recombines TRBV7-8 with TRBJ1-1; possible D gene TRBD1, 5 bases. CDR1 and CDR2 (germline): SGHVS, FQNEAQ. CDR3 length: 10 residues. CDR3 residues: CASSPEDSSF. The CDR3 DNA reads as TGTGCCAGCAGCCCAGAAGACAGCTCCTTT.

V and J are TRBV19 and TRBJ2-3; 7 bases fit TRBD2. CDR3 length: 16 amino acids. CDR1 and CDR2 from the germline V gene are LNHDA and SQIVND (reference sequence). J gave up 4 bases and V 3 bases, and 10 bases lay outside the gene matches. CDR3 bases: TGTGCCAGTAGTATGCCCCAGGGAGGGCTCGCAGATACGCAGTATTTT. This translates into CASSMPQGGLADTQYF.

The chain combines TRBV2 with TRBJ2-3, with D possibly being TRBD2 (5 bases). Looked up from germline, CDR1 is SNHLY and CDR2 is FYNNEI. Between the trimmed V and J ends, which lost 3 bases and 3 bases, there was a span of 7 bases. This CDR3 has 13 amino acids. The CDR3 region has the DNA TGTGCCAGCAGTGAGGAGCGGACAGATACGCAGTATTTT. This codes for CASSEERTDTQYF.

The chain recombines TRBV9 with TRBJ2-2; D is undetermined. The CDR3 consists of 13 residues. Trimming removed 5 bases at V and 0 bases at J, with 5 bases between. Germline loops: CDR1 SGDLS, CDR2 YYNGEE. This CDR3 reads CASRTTNTGELFF. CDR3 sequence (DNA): TGTGCCAGCAGAACAACGAACACCGGGGAGCTGTTTTTT.

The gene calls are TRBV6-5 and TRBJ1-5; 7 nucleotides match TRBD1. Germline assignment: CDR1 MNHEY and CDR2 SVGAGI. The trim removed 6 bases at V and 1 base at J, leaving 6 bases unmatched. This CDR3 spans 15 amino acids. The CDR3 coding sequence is TGTGCCAGCAGGGCTAAGGGGGCGAGCAATCAGCCCCAGCATTTT. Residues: CASRAKGASNQPQHF.

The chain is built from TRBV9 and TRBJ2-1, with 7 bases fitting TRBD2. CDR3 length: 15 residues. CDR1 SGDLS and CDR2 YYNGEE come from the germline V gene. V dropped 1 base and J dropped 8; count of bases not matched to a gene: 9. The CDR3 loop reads CASSVRQREEDEQFF. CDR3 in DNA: TGTGCCAGCAGCGTACGTCAGCGGGAAGAGGATGAGCAGTTCTTC. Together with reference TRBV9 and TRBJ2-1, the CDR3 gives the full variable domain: DSGVTQTPKHLITATGQRVTLRCSPRSGDLSVYWYQQSLDQGLQFLIQYYNGEERAKGNILERFSAQQFPDLHSELNLSSLELGDSALYFCASSVRQREEDEQFFGPGTRLTVL.

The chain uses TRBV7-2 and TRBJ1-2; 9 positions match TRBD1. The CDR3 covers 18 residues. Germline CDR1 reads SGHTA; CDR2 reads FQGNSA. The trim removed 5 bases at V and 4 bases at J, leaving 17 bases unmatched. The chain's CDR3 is CASSVTGTGPSLGYGYTF. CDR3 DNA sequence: TGTGCCAGCAGCGTAACCGGGACAGGGCCCTCTCTTGGCTATGGCTACACCTTC.

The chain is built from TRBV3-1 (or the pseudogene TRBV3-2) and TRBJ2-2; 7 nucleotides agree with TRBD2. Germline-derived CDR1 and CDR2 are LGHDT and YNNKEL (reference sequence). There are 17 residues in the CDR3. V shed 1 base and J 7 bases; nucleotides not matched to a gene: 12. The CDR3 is CASSQAGRAGRNGELFF. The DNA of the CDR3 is TGTGCCAGCAGCCAAGCCGGTCGAGCGGGGCGAAACGGGGAGCTGTTTTTT.

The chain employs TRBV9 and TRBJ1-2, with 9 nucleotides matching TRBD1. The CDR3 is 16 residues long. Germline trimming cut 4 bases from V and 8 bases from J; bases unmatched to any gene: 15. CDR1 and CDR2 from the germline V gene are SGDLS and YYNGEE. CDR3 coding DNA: TGTGCCAGCAGCCCCCAGGACAGGGGAAGCATTAAGGGCTACACCTTC. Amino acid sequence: CASSPQDRGSIKGYTF.

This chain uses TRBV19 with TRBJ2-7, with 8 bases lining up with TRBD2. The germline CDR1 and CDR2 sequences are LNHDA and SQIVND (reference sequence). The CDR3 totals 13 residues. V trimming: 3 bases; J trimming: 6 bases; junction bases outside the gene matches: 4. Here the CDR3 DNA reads TGTGCCAGTAGTATTGCGGGGGGTTCCGAGCAGTACGTC. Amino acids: CASSIAGGSEQYV.

CDR3 nucleotide sequence: TGTGCCAGCAGCCAAGGAGGAGCGGCCCAAGAGACCCAGTACTTC. Translating it yields CASSQGGAAQETQYF. The V gene is TRBV3-1 (or the pseudogene TRBV3-2), the J gene TRBJ2-5; D is perhaps TRBD2 (5 bases). V lost 1 base to trimming and J lost 1 base, with 10 bases between them. Germline V gives CDR1 LGHDT, CDR2 YNNKEL (reference sequence). The CDR3 length is 15 residues.

The chain's CDR3 is CAISNQGLLSGNTIYF. For the CDR3, the DNA is TGTGCCATCAGCAACCAGGGACTGCTCTCTGGAAACACCATATATTTT. The V and J genes are TRBV10-3 and TRBJ1-3; tentatively, D is TRBD1 (5 bases). Germline V CDR1 and CDR2: ENHRY, SYGVKD. V shed 6 bases and J shed 0 bases, with 15 bases lying between them. This CDR3 has 16 amino acids.